This TCR beta chain stems from a study of blood T cells in healthy people across ages. Through a sample-barcoded 5' primer and a J-beta primer mix, a second PCR was run for about 7 to 12 cycles. TCRdb redid the calling of the 5' RACE reads with MiXCR, one entry per CDR3 protein. This table has 2 million or so distinct CDR3 sequences, just under 50% appearing once. The germline CDR1 and CDR2 sequences are SGHRS and YFSETQ. This CDR3 has 14 amino acids. The ends were cut back, 5 bases at V and 7 bases at J, with 16 bases in the middle. Notes on this clonotype: Antigen specificity is unknown.

Broader study findings: The percentage of naive T cells correlated strongly with TCR beta diversity.

Donors were healthy Caucasian individuals from Russia aged roughly 6 to 90. This sequence joins TRBV5-1 and TRBJ2-4; perhaps TRBD2 as D (6 bases). This receptor was taken from a woman between 35 and 50 years old in good health. Sample: blood. The chain's CDR3 is CASREEGSWNIQYF. In DNA, the CDR3 is TGCGCCAGCAGGGAGGAGGGGTCGTGGAACATTCAGTACTTC.